These 9 T cell receptor beta chains were all obtained from the same sample, sequenced in a study of shared clonotypes between healthy human individuals. The repertoire was sequenced with immunoSEQ multiplex PCR; TCRdb's copy has only in-frame clones and lacks some. The table records 950,000 to 1,300,000 clones, under 80% of them present only once. Sequenced material: memory CD4+ T cells sorted from blood. The subset: CD45RA-negative fraction. These receptors all come from a man younger than 35 in good health.

V is TRBV7-2 and J is TRBJ1-5; the D is unclear. Trimming stripped 5 bases from V and 2 bases from J, with 10 bases between. Germline lookup yields CDR1 SGHTA and CDR2 FQGNSA. The CDR3 has 14 amino acids. CDR3 residues: CASSQLSGNQPQHF. The CDR3 DNA reads as TGTGCCAGCAGCCAACTTTCGGGCAATCAGCCCCAGCATTTT.

This clone occurred a few times. This chain uses TRBV2 with TRBJ1-4; D gene uncertain. CDR1 SNHLY and CDR2 FYNNEI come from the germline V gene. CDR3 length: 14 amino acids. V lost 7 bases to trimming and J lost 0 bases, with 9 bases between them. DNA of the CDR3: TGTGCCAGCAAAGAAACTGCAACTAATGAAAAACTGTTTTTT. Its translation: CASKETATNEKLFF.

This clone has a count of ten or more. The gene calls are TRBV6-5 and TRBJ1-6; the match to TRBD1 covers 8 bases. This CDR3 spans 14 amino acids. In germline, CDR1 is MNHEY, CDR2 SVGAGI. J gave up 10 bases and V 6 bases, and 8 bases lay outside the gene matches. The CDR3 DNA reads TGTGCCAGCAGGGGGACAGGCGCCAACTCACCCCTCCACTTT. As protein: CASRGTGANSPLHF.

The chain joins TRBV6-4 to TRBJ1-2; maybe TRBD1 (5 bases). The ends were cut back, 6 bases at V and 7 bases at J, with 15 bases in the middle. CDR1 and CDR2 (germline): MRHNA, SNTAGT. This CDR3 is 13 amino acids long. The DNA of the CDR3 is TGTGCCAGCAGCCTCGGGGGAACGGGTGGCTACACCTTC. Its translation: CASSLGGTGGYTF.

This rearrangement joins TRBV6-1 to TRBJ2-1, with TRBD1 as a possible D gene (6 bases). The V gene's germline CDR1 is MNHNS and CDR2 SASEGT. V was trimmed by 5 bases and J by 4 bases, leaving 15 bases between them. The CDR3 extends over 15 amino acids. The CDR3 DNA reads TGTGCCAGCAGTCGGACAGCTGTAGGGTACAATGAGCAGTTCTTC. Translation gives CASSRTAVGYNEQFF.

A remark on this clone: One end of the junction varies from germline; a read error may be responsible. The chain employs TRBV27 and TRBJ2-5; TRBD1 or TRBD2 may be the D gene (5 bases each). Germline lookup yields CDR1 MNHEY and CDR2 SMNVEV (reference sequence). This CDR3 region has 14 residues. The chain's CDR3 is CASSPGTLGETPYF. The CDR3 region has the DNA TGTGCCAGCAGTCCCGGGACGCTTGGCGAGACCCCGTACTTC.

This clone appeared once. The genes are TRBV25-1 and TRBJ2-2, with a weak D call TRBD2 (5 bases). The CDR3 sequence is 13 residues long. Germline-derived CDR1 and CDR2 are MGHDK and SYGVNS. Deletions cut 0 bases from V and 6 bases from J, with 5 bases between. Written as DNA, the CDR3 is TGTGCCAGCAGTGAATACGGGGCCGGGGAGCTGTTTTTT. This sequence encodes CASSEYGAGELFF.

The chain joins TRBV6-1 to TRBJ2-7; no definite D call. In germline, CDR1 is MNHNS, CDR2 SASEGT. CDR3 length equals 14 residues. Trimming stripped 3 bases from V and 0 bases from J, with 9 bases between. The CDR3: CASSEIAYSYEQYF. Here the CDR3 DNA reads TGTGCCAGCAGTGAGATAGCCTACTCCTACGAGCAGTACTTC.

This rearrangement joins TRBV6-1 to TRBJ1-5; no clear D. This CDR3 is built from 15 residues. The germline gives CDR1 MNHNS, CDR2 SASEGT. V lost 2 bases to trimming and J lost 3 bases, with 11 bases between them. CDR3 sequence: CASSEFSTFNQPQHF. DNA for the CDR3: TGTGCCAGCAGTGAATTCAGTACCTTCAATCAGCCCCAGCATTTT.